This T cell receptor (beta chain) was identified during a study of cytomegalovirus exposure and HLA in healthy donors. Regarding the study as a whole: It was confirmed in vitro that three of the CMV-associated chains were specific for CMV antigens. There were about 160 TCR beta chains listed as cytomegalovirus-associated.

The protocol was immunoSEQ multiplex PCR, while the TCRdb copy is restricted to in-frame clones and leaves out a portion. The data contain 330,000 or so clones, roughly 88% of them seen just once; the ten biggest clones take up about 0.8%. The study drew the donors from its approximately 130-subject validation cohort, separate from the approximately 700-subject first cohort. About this clone: Its matching antigen is unknown.

The CDR3 is 17 residues long. Unmatched junction bases numbered 7, after V lost 3 bases and J lost 0 bases. Per germline, CDR1 SGHDT and CDR2 YYEEEE. The TCR comes from a woman under 30 in good health and CMV-seronegative. The rearrangement joins TRBV5-6 to TRBJ2-1; TRBD2 matches at 9 bases. Sequences were obtained from PBMCs. Written as DNA, the CDR3 is TGTGCCAGCAGCTACCGAGGTAGCGGGAGCTCCTACAATGAGCAGTTCTTC. This encodes CASSYRGSGSSYNEQFF. Supplemented by reference TRBV5-6 and TRBJ2-1, the full variable domain reads DAGVTQSPTHLIKTRGQQVTLRCSPKSGHDTVSWYQQALGQGPQFIFQYYEEEERQRGNFPDRFSGHQFPNYSSELNVNALLLGDSALYLCASSYRGSGSSYNEQFFGPGTRLTVL.